The source of this T cell receptor beta chain is a study of T cells after yellow fever vaccination. Study conclusions and caveats: A small proportion of clonotypes was detected in both the CD4 and CD8 compartments. Bulk-population clonotypes that are abundant could appear as contaminants in FACS-sorted repertoires.

V was pared by 2 bases and J by 7 bases, with 5 bases of the junction left unmatched. Germline V gene sequence: CDR1 SQVTM, CDR2 ANQGSEA. The CDR3 has 14 amino acids. Template switching by 5'RACE produced TCR cDNA, adding a universal primer site and UMIs. TCRdb re-called the 5' RACE reads through MiXCR, storing one row per CDR3 protein. The sample lists around 550,000 distinct CDR3 sequences, under 25% occurring once. As concerns this clonotype: As yet, its antigen is unknown.

The clonotype comes from a man aged 30-40 years who received the YFV17D yellow fever vaccine. The rearrangement links TRBV29-1 to TRBJ2-5, with TRBD2 matching 12 bases. The sequenced sample was PBMCs, obtained 15 days after the yellow fever booster vaccination. The CDR3 region has the DNA TGCAGCGTTGAACTAGCGGGAGGGCCTGTGACCCAGTACTTC. This encodes CSVELAGGPVTQYF.